The 19 T cell receptor beta chains listed next were all sequenced from one sample in a study of T cells in Graves' hyperthyroidism and ophthalmopathy. The source material, RNA transcripts, was used to amplify TCR beta CDR3 regions. In the first-round RT-PCR of the TCR CDR3, the HTBI primer set was used. TCRdb analysed the multiplex PCR reads with MiXCR anew, one entry per CDR3 protein. The data hold about 49,000 distinct CDR3 sequences, with approximately 58% observed a single time. The specimen sequenced was peripheral blood or thyroid tissue (not recorded which). The receptors were sampled from a man aged 18 to 30 with Graves' hyperthyroidism.

The chain links TRBV7-3 to TRBJ1-5; D gene ambiguous. CDR3 length: 12 amino acids. CDR1 and CDR2 (germline): SGHTA, FQGTGA. V lost 5 bases and J lost 10, with 12 bases in between. The CDR3 nucleotides are TGTGCCAGCAGCCGATATTCGACTCCCCAGCATTTT. Amino acids: CASSRYSTPQHF.

The V and J genes are TRBV20-1 and TRBJ2-5; D could derive from TRBD1 or TRBD2 (6 bases each). Germline CDR1 and CDR2: DFQATT and SNEGSKA (reference sequence). V shed 1 base and J shed 1 base, with 13 bases lying between them. CDR3 length: 15 residues. The CDR3 reads CSARVGGVLQETQYF. CDR3 coding DNA: TGCAGTGCTAGAGTGGGGGGCGTTCTCCAAGAGACCCAGTACTTC.

This clonotype appeared many times. The rearrangement links TRBV19 to TRBJ2-3; 9 nucleotides line up with TRBD1. This CDR3 is built from 14 residues. Trimming took 8 bases from V and 1 from J; bases not matched to a gene: 4. Per the germline V gene, CDR1 is LNHDA and CDR2 is SQIVND (reference sequence). The CDR3: CASERTGGTDTQYF. CDR3 coding DNA: TGTGCCAGTGAACGGACAGGGGGCACAGATACGCAGTATTTT.

With respect to this clonotype: A much bigger clone sits one base away, suggesting this may be a read error. V is TRBV18 and J is TRBJ1-1; no firm D call. Trimming took off 5 bases at V and 1 base at J, with 8 bases between the two ends. CDR1 and CDR2 (germline): KGHSH, LQKENI. The CDR3 has 13 residues. The CDR3 nucleotides are TGTGCCAGCTCATTCAGCAGGAACACTGAAGCTTTCTTT. Translation gives CASSFSRNTEAFF.

The V gene is TRBV29-1, the J gene TRBJ2-5; 7 positions agree with TRBD2. The V and J ends lost 3 bases and 3 bases, in that order; junction bases with no gene match: 4. Per germline, CDR1 SQVTM and CDR2 ANQGSEA. The CDR3 totals 13 residues. The CDR3 coding sequence is TGCAGCGTTGACCCTAGCGGAAAAGAGACCCAGTACTTC. It yields the protein CSVDPSGKETQYF.

The V call is TRBV12-3 or TRBV12-4, the J call TRBJ1-2; no reliable D call. The ends were cut back, 0 bases at V and 2 bases at J, with 7 bases in the middle. The CDR3 runs 14 residues. This CDR3 is CASSLAWQNYGYTF. The CDR3 nucleotides read TGTGCCAGCAGTTTAGCGTGGCAGAACTATGGCTACACCTTC.

This clonotype was observed at least ten times. The V and J genes are TRBV12-3 or TRBV12-4 and TRBJ2-2; D call uncertain. This CDR3 comprises 13 residues. Trimming removed 9 bases at V and 1 base at J, with 9 bases between. The CDR3 DNA is TGTGCCAGTCTAGGGTGGAACACCGGGGAGCTGTTTTTT. Its translation is CASLGWNTGELFF.

The table lists this clonotype with a count of one. A much bigger clone sits one base away, suggesting this may be a read error. This chain uses TRBV28 with TRBJ1-2, with TRBD1 identical over 7 bases. The CDR3 consists of 13 residues. V trimming: 2 bases; J trimming: 5 bases; junction bases outside the gene matches: 2. Per germline, CDR1 MDHEN and CDR2 SYDVKM. The CDR3 nucleotides read TGTGCCAGCAGTTTAAACAGGGGTTATGGCTACACCTTC. Its translation is CASSLNRGYGYTF.

Details on this clonotype: A much larger clone lies one base from this, so it may be a read error. The CDR3 nucleotides read TGCAGCGTGAGGCCCGGGACTAGCGGGGGGGCCTACGAGCAGTACTTC. It specifies CSVRPGTSGGAYEQYF. The chain uses TRBV29-1 and TRBJ2-7, with 16 bases identical to TRBD2. Per the germline V gene, CDR1 is SQVTM and CDR2 is ANQGSEA. With V trimmed by 6 bases and J by 2 bases, 7 bases remained unmatched. CDR3 length equals 16 residues.

Comment on this clonotype: A junction boundary mismatches the germline segment, possibly from a read error. The chain couples TRBV2 to TRBJ1-2; perhaps TRBD1 as D (6 bases). Germline V gene data show CDR1 as SNHLY and CDR2 as FYNNEI. This CDR3 has 12 residues. DNA for the CDR3: TGTGCCAGCAGTGGTGCAGGGGAGGGCTGCACCTTC. Encoded protein: CASSGAGEGCTF.

The chain carries TRBV12-3 or TRBV12-4 and TRBJ1-2, with D possibly being TRBD1 (5 bases). V shed 6 bases and J shed 4 bases, with 12 bases lying between them. CDR3 length: 13 residues. The CDR3 sequence: CASRWGGTYGYTF. In DNA, the CDR3 is TGTGCCAGCAGATGGGGAGGGACCTATGGCTACACCTTC.

Many counts were recorded for this clonotype. V gene TRBV6-5 combines with J gene TRBJ1-5; D not certain. The V gene's germline CDR1 is MNHEY and CDR2 SVGAGI. Trimming removed 7 bases from V and 3 bases from J, with 13 bases in between. CDR3 length: 14 residues. In nucleotides, the CDR3 is TGTGCCAGCATGCCCGATTGGAACAATCAGCCCCAGCATTTT. Its protein product is CASMPDWNNQPQHF.

In regard to this clonotype: This CDR3 is missing its conserved last phenylalanine or tryptophan, likely due to a read error. The gene calls are TRBV2 and TRBJ2-6, with 13 bases lining up with TRBD2. V lost 7 bases and J lost 0; bases outside the gene matches: 12. The CDR3 sequence is 20 residues long. The germline V gene has CDR1 SNHLY and CDR2 FYNNEI. CDR3 coding DNA: TGTGCCAGCACTGGAGGGGGGACTAGCGGGGAGCTCTCTGGGGCCAACGTCCTGACTCTC. It encodes CASTGGGTSGELSGANVLTL.

The V gene is TRBV7-2, the J gene TRBJ1-2, with a weak D call TRBD1 (5 bases). CDR1 is SGHTA, CDR2 FQGNSA, per germline. V dropped 6 bases and J dropped 1 base, with 12 bases sitting between them. The CDR3 spans 14 residues. This CDR3 reads CASSSRQFNYGYTF. In DNA form, the CDR3 reads TGTGCCAGCAGTTCCCGACAGTTTAACTATGGCTACACCTTC.

The V and J genes are TRBV29-1 and TRBJ2-1; 16 bases are shared with TRBD2. The trim removed 4 bases at V and 9 bases at J, leaving 6 bases unmatched. The CDR3 covers 15 residues. The germline CDR1 and CDR2 sequences are SQVTM and ANQGSEA. CDR3 in amino acids: CSVVGTSGRAFEQFF. DNA for the CDR3: TGCAGCGTTGTCGGGACTAGCGGGAGGGCCTTTGAGCAGTTCTTC.

The rearrangement joins TRBV15 to TRBJ1-1; D is unresolved. Germline V gene data show CDR1 as LNHNV and CDR2 as YYDKDF (reference sequence). V shed 3 bases and J shed 1 base, with 18 bases lying between them. The CDR3 runs 17 residues. CDR3 in DNA: TGTGCCACCAGCAGCCAAGATGGTCCAGGCCCGAACACTGAAGCTTTCTTT. This sequence encodes CATSSQDGPGPNTEAFF.

This clonotype has a handful of counts. This chain links TRBV20-1 with TRBJ1-6; D not resolved. CDR3 length equals 13 residues. Trimming stripped 8 bases from V and 7 bases from J, with 15 bases between. Germline CDR1 and CDR2: DFQATT and SNEGSKA (reference sequence). The CDR3 region is CSISLQENSPLHF. The CDR3 DNA follows: TGCAGTATTAGTCTCCAGGAGAATTCACCCCTCCACTTT.

In its sample, this clonotype was seen many times. In DNA, the CDR3 is TGTGCCAGCAGTTACTATGGGGCGTCCGGGGAGCTGTTTTTT. Translating gives CASSYYGASGELFF. V usage is TRBV6-2 or TRBV6-3 and J usage is TRBJ2-2, with D maybe TRBD1 (5 bases). Trimming removed 1 base at V and 6 bases at J, with 9 bases between. Germline-derived CDR1 and CDR2 are MNHEY and SVGEGT. The CDR3 length is 14 residues.

This rearrangement joins TRBV7-2 to TRBJ1-6, with 8 bases that match TRBD1. Looked up from germline, CDR1 is SGHTA and CDR2 is FQGNSA. There are 16 residues in the CDR3. J gave up 7 bases and V 1 base, and 6 bases lay outside the gene matches. The CDR3 DNA follows: TGTGCCAGCAGCTTAGGAACGGGACAGGAGAATTCACCCCTCCACTTT. This gives the protein CASSLGTGQENSPLHF.